These 2 T cell receptor beta chains share one sample of origin, sequenced in a study of beta chain features in type 1 diabetes. The entirety of the isolated RNA underwent reverse transcription, so expressed TCRB transcripts were sequenced. The repertoire was sequenced with immunoSEQ multiplex PCR; TCRdb's copy has only in-frame clones and lacks some. Of a few hundred thousand clones listed, 25% to 35% are singletons. Sequencing was performed on central memory CD4+ T cells from blood. The receptor source for this set is a man aged 25 to 45 in good health.

This clone appeared a few times. The rearrangement joins TRBV28 to TRBJ2-7, with 8 bases identical to TRBD2. Unmatched junction bases numbered 11, after V lost 6 bases and J lost 4 bases. The CDR3 covers 15 residues. CDR1 MDHEN and CDR2 SYDVKM come from the germline V gene. The CDR3 loop reads CASSPLSGSWYEQYF. The CDR3 DNA sequence: TGTGCCAGCAGCCCACTGAGCGGGAGTTGGTACGAGCAGTACTTC.

This clone was observed once. The rearrangement uses TRBV28 and TRBJ1-5, with 7 positions matching TRBD1. Germline V gene sequence: CDR1 MDHEN, CDR2 SYDVKM. V was pared by 6 bases and J by 2 bases, with 7 bases of the junction left unmatched. The CDR3 extends over 15 amino acids. For the CDR3, the DNA is TGTGCCAGCAGGGACGACAGGGCCGGCAATCAGCCCCAGCATTTT. Residues: CASRDDRAGNQPQHF. Supplemented by reference TRBV28 and TRBJ1-5, the full variable domain reads DVKVTQSSRYLVKRTGEKVFLECVQDMDHENMFWYRQDPGLGLRLIYFSYDVKMKEKGDIPEGYSVSREKKERFSLILESASTNQTSMYLCASRDDRAGNQPQHFGDGTRLSIL.